These 15 T cell receptor beta chains share one sample of origin, sequenced in a study of blood T cell repertoires in COVID-19. The repertoire was sequenced with immunoSEQ multiplex PCR; TCRdb's copy has only in-frame clones and lacks some. The sample consists of about 250,000 clones, approximately 82% of them appearing once. The material sequenced was peripheral blood. These receptors all come from a woman of 80 years or more with active or convalescent COVID-19.

The CDR3, as DNA: TGTGCCAGCAGCTACCGACAGGGGTTATACTCTGGGGCCAACGTCCTGACTTTC. Its protein product is CASSYRQGLYSGANVLTF. The genes are TRBV7-9 and TRBJ2-6; 8 bases fit TRBD1. Trimming took 4 bases from V and 0 from J; bases not matched to a gene: 8. This CDR3 is built from 18 residues. Germline lookup yields CDR1 SEHNR and CDR2 FQNEAQ (reference sequence).

The gene calls are TRBV18 and TRBJ1-3; D might be TRBD1 (6 bases). Trimming removed 2 bases from V and 0 bases from J, with 11 bases in between. CDR1 and CDR2 from the germline V gene are KGHSH and LQKENI. The CDR3 sequence is 16 residues long. The CDR3 sequence is CASSPSTGRSGNTIYF. The CDR3 DNA is TGTGCCAGCTCACCATCGACAGGCCGCTCTGGAAACACCATATATTTT.

The rearrangement uses TRBV7-9 and TRBJ2-3, with D possibly matching TRBD2 (5 bases). The V gene's germline CDR1 is SEHNR and CDR2 FQNEAQ (reference sequence). The CDR3 length is 12 residues. Trimming shortened V by 3 bases and J by 6 bases, and 7 bases separated the two germline ends. CDR3 sequence reads: CASSFLADTQYF. DNA of the CDR3: TGTGCCAGCAGCTTCCTAGCCGATACGCAGTATTTT.

The chain carries TRBV28 and TRBJ2-5; 11 bases line up with TRBD2. The CDR3 spans 17 residues. V shed 4 bases and J 5 bases; nucleotides not matched to a gene: 12. From germline, CDR1 is MDHEN and CDR2 SYDVKM. CDR3 in amino acids: CASSSSYSGRAQETQYF. The CDR3 nucleotides read TGTGCCAGCAGTTCCTCCTATAGCGGGAGGGCCCAGGAGACCCAGTACTTC.

This clone showed up just once. The chain has TRBV9 and TRBJ2-7; D ambiguous. The V end was cut by 0 bases, the J end by 4 bases, with 14 bases between. Germline values: CDR1 SGDLS, CDR2 YYNGEE. The CDR3 has 15 amino acids. Written as DNA, the CDR3 is TGTGCCAGCAGCGTAGAAGAGTTCTATAGATACGAGCAGTACTTC. Its protein is CASSVEEFYRYEQYF. Full variable domain (outside the CDR3, taken from reference TRBV9 and TRBJ2-7): DSGVTQTPKHLITATGQRVTLRCSPRSGDLSVYWYQQSLDQGLQFLIQYYNGEERAKGNILERFSAQQFPDLHSELNLSSLELGDSALYFCASSVEEFYRYEQYFGPGTRLTVT.

This sequence joins TRBV10-1 and TRBJ1-1; maybe TRBD1 (5 bases). Germline V gene sequence: CDR1 WNHNN, CDR2 SYGVQD (reference sequence). V lost 7 bases to trimming and J lost 5 bases, with 17 bases between them. This CDR3 comprises 14 residues. The CDR3 here is CASTLTRGGTEAFF. The CDR3 DNA is TGCGCCAGCACCCTTACTAGGGGAGGAACTGAAGCTTTCTTT.

The CDR3 DNA reads as TGTGCCATCAGTGAGTCGGGCAGCCCCTATGGCTACACCTTC. This encodes CAISESGSPYGYTF. V gene TRBV10-3 combines with J gene TRBJ1-2, with D unresolved. Between the trimmed V and J ends, which lost 0 bases and 4 bases, there was a span of 9 bases. Germline-derived CDR1 and CDR2 are ENHRY and SYGVKD. The CDR3 totals 14 residues.

This chain joins TRBV11-3 and TRBJ2-1; 11 bases map to TRBD2. The CDR3 spans 16 residues. V lost 1 base, J lost 8 bases, and 7 bases stayed unmatched. The germline CDR1 and CDR2 sequences are SGHNT and YENEEA. The DNA for the CDR3 is TGTGCCAGCAGCTTAGGTTCGCTAGCGGGGGGAGATGAGCAGTTCTTC. Protein product: CASSLGSLAGGDEQFF.

This clone occurred once. This sequence joins TRBV13 and TRBJ2-7, with D possibly being TRBD1 (6 bases). The CDR3 runs to 14 residues. V gave up 2 bases and J gave up 6 bases, with 14 bases separating them. Germline loops: CDR1 PRHDT, CDR2 FYEKMQ (reference sequence). CDR3 nucleotide sequence: TGTGCCAGCAGCTTAAAACAGGGATGGGGCGAGCAGTACTTC. Protein sequence: CASSLKQGWGEQYF.

This clone has just a few counts. The chain couples TRBV11-1 to TRBJ2-5, with D possibly matching TRBD2 (6 bases). From germline, CDR1 is SGHAT and CDR2 FQDESV (reference sequence). V was trimmed by 3 bases and J by 5 bases, leaving 10 bases between them. This CDR3 is 13 amino acids long. The CDR3 DNA sequence: TGTGCCAGCAGCTTTTGGGGACTCGAGACCCAGTACTTC. The encoded protein is CASSFWGLETQYF.

The chain employs TRBV5-4 and TRBJ2-7; a possible D gene is TRBD2 (5 bases). This CDR3 spans 15 amino acids. The ends were cut back, 0 bases at V and 2 bases at J, with 12 bases in the middle. Germline values: CDR1 SGHNT, CDR2 YYREEE (reference sequence). The CDR3: CASSLVSGVAYEQYF. Here the CDR3 DNA reads TGTGCCAGCAGCTTGGTATCCGGGGTCGCCTACGAGCAGTACTTC.

V is TRBV7-9 and J is TRBJ2-1, with 7 bases that match TRBD2. The junction had 2 bases not matched to a gene; V was cut back by 1 base and J by 2 bases. Germline V gene data show CDR1 as SEHNR and CDR2 as FQNEAQ (reference sequence). CDR3 size: 15 residues. CDR3 sequence: CASSLGLAAYNEQFF. In nucleotides, the CDR3 is TGTGCCAGCAGCTTAGGGCTAGCGGCCTACAATGAGCAGTTCTTC.

V gene TRBV2 combines with J gene TRBJ1-1; 10 nucleotides line up with TRBD1. Germline V gives CDR1 SNHLY, CDR2 FYNNEI. CDR3 length equals 15 residues. V was clipped by 4 bases and J by 5 bases; unmatched bases: 7. Written as DNA, the CDR3 is TGTGCCAGCAGTGCCGGACAGGGGGGAGATACTGAAGCTTTCTTT. Protein sequence: CASSAGQGGDTEAFF.

The V and J genes are TRBV4-1 and TRBJ2-6, with 7 bases aligning to TRBD2. Per the germline V gene, CDR1 is MGHRA and CDR2 is YSYEKL. The trim removed 0 bases at V and 2 bases at J, leaving 1 base unmatched. This CDR3 region has 16 residues. The CDR3 nucleotides read TGCGCCAGCAGCCAAGACGCGGGGGCTGGGGCCAACGTCCTGACTTTC. This codes for CASSQDAGAGANVLTF.

J is TRBJ1-2 and V is TRBV30, with 8 bases identical to TRBD1. With V trimmed by 0 bases and J by 5 bases, 11 bases remained unmatched. This CDR3 spans 16 amino acids. CDR1 and CDR2 (germline): GTSNPN, SVGIG (reference sequence). The CDR3 DNA sequence: TGTGCCTGGAGTGTATCTGGGACAGGTGTGTTTTATGGCTACACCTTC. Translation gives CAWSVSGTGVFYGYTF.